The present T cell receptor (beta chain) was sequenced within a study of T-cell reconstitution after alpha-beta-depleted transplantation in children. Findings and caveats of the study: Some patients showed high day-60 TCRbeta diversity, which derived from surviving recipient T cells and thymic progenitors. Alpha-beta T cells about two months after transplant reportedly derived from several hundred expanded graft clones. By one year post-transplant, T-cell counts and diversity largely arose from T cells that were newly produced.

As concerns this clonotype: Its matching antigen is unknown.

Molecular barcoding with unique molecular identifiers was used for the TCRbeta library. TCRdb re-called the PCR reads through MiXCR, storing one row per CDR3 protein. The sample shows just over 950,000 distinct CDR3 sequences, around 30% of them seen only once. This CDR3 contains 14 residues. Trimming left V 5 bases short and J 11 bases short, with 20 bases between. Looked up from germline, CDR1 is SGHTA and CDR2 is FQGTGA. The sequences come from PBMCs, mostly from graft donor cells, collected 360 days after TCRalphabeta/CD19-depleted stem cell transplant. The chain links TRBV7-3 to TRBJ2-3; perhaps TRBD2 as D (7 bases). The TCR was taken from a boy under two years old who had a stem cell transplant for SCID, so the T cells may come from the graft donor. In nucleotides, the CDR3 is TGTGCCAGCAGCCCTCAGGGCGGACTAGGGGGGCAGTATTTT. Its protein is CASSPQGGLGGQYF.